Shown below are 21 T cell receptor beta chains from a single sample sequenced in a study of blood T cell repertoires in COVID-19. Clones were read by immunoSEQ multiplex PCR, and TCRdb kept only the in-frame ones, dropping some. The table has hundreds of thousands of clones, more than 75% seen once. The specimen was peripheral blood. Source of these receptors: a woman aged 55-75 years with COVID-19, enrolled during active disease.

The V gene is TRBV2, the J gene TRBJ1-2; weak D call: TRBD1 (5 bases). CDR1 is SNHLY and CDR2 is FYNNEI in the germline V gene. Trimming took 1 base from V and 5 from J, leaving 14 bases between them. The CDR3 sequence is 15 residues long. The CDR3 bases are TGTGCCAGCAGTGAAGGTAACGAAAGGGGATATGGCTACACCTTC. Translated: CASSEGNERGYGYTF.

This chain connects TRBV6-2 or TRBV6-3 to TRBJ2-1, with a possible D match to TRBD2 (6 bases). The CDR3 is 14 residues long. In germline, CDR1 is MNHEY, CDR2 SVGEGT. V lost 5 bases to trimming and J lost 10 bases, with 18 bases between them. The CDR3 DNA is TGTGCCAGCAGTAGGCCGGGACTCCGGTTAGAGCAGTTCTTC. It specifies CASSRPGLRLEQFF.

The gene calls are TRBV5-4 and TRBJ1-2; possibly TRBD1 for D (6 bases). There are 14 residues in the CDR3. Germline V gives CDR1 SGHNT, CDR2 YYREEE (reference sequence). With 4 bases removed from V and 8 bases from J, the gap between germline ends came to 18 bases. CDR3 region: CASSLPQQGKGYTF. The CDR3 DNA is TGTGCCAGCAGCCTGCCCCAACAGGGAAAAGGCTACACCTTC. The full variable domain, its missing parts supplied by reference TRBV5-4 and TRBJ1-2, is ETGVTQSPTHLIKTRGQQVTLRCSSQSGHNTVSWYQQALGQGPQFIFQYYREEENGRGNFPPRFSGLQFPNYSSELNVNALELDDSALYLCASSLPQQGKGYTFGSGTRLTVV.

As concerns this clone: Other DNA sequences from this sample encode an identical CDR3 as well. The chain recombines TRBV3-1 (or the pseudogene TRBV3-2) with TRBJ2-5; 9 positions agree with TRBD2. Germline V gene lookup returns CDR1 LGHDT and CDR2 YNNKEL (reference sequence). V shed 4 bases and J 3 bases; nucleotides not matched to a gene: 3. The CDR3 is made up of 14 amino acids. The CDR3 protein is CASSLRGGEETQYF. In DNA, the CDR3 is TGTGCCAGCAGCCTCCGCGGGGGGGAAGAGACCCAGTACTTC.

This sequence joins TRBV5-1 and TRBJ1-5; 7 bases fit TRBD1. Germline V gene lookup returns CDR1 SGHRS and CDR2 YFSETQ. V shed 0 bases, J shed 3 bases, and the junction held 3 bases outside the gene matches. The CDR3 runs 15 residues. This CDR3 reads CASSLAGQDNQPQHF. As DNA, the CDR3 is TGCGCCAGCAGCTTGGCCGGACAGGACAATCAGCCCCAGCATTTT.

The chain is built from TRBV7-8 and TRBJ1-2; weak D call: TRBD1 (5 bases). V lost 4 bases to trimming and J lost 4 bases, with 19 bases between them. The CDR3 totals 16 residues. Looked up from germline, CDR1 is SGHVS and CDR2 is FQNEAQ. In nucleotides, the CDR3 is TGTGCCAGCAGCTCTTACCGTTCCGGAGGGACCTATGGCTACACCTTC. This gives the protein CASSSYRSGGTYGYTF.

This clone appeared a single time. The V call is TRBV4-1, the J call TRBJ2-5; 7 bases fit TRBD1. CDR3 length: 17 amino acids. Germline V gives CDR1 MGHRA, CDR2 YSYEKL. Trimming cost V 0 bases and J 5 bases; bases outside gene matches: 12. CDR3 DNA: TGCGCCAGCAGCCAAGACCAAGGGACAGCTCCTGGGGAGACCCAGTACTTC. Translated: CASSQDQGTAPGETQYF.

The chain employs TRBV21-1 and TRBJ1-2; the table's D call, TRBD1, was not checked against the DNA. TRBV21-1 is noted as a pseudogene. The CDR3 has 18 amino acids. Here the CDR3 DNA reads TGTGCCAGCAGCAAAAGGGGGGCACAGACAGGGCAAGTATATGGCTACACCTTC. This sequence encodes CASSKRGAQTGQVYGYTF.

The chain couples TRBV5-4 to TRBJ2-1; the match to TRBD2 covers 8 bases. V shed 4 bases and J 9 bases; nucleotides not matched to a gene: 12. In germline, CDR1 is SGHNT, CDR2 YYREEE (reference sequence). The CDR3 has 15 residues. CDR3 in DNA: TGTGCCAGCAGCCCTCGGGGGCACCGGGAGGGTGAGCAGTTCTTC. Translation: CASSPRGHREGEQFF.

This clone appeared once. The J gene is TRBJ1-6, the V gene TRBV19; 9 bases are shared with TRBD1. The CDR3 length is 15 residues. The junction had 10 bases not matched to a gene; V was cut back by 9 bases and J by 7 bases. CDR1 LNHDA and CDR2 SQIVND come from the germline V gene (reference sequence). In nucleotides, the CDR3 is TGTGCCAGCACAGTACTCGGACAGGGGAATTCACCCCTCCACTTT. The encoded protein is CASTVLGQGNSPLHF.

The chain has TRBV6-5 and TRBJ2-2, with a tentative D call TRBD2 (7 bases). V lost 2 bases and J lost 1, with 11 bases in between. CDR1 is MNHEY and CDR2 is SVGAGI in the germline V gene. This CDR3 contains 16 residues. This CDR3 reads CASSYAGALNTGELFF. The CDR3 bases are TGTGCCAGCAGTTACGCGGGGGCCTTGAACACCGGGGAGCTGTTTTTT.

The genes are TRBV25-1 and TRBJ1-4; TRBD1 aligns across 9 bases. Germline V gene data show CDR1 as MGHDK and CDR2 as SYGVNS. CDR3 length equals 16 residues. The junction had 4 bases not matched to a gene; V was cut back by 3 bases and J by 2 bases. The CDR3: CASSEDRGRTNEKLFF. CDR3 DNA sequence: TGTGCCAGCAGTGAGGACAGGGGTCGGACTAATGAAAAACTGTTTTTT.

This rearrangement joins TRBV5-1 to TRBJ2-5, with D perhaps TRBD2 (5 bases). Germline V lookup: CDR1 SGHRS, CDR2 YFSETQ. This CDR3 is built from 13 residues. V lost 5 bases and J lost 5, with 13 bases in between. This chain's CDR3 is CASSRERMETQYF. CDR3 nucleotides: TGCGCCAGCAGTAGGGAGCGGATGGAGACCCAGTACTTC. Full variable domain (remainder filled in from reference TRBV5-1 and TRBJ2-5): KAGVTQTPRYLIKTRGQQVTLSCSPISGHRSVSWYQQTPGQGLQFLFEYFSETQRNKGNFPGRFSGRQFSNSRSEMNVSTLELGDSALYLCASSRERMETQYFGPGTRLLVL.

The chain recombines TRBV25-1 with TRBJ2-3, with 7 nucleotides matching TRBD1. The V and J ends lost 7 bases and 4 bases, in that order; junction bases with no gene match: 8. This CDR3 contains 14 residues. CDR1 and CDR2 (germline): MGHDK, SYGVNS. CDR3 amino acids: CASMRGLGADTQYF. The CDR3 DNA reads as TGTGCCAGCATGAGGGGGCTCGGCGCAGATACGCAGTATTTT.

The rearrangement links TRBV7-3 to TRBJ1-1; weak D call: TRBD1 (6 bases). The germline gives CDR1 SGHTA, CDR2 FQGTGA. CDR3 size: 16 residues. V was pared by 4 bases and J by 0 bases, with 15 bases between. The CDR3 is CASSSRAGAMNTEAFF. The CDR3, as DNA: TGTGCCAGCAGCTCCCGGGCGGGGGCTATGAACACTGAAGCTTTCTTT.

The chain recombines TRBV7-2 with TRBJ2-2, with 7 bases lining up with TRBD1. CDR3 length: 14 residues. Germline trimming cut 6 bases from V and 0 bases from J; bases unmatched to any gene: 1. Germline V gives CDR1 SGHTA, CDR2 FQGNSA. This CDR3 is CASRGTANTGELFF. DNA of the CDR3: TGTGCCAGCAGAGGGACAGCGAACACCGGGGAGCTGTTTTTT.

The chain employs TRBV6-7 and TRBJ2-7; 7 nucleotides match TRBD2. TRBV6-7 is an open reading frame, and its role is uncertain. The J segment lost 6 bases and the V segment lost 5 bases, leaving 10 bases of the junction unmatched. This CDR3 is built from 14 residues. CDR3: CASSNYSWGGEQYF. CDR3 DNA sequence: TGTGCCAGCAGTAACTATTCCTGGGGGGGCGAGCAGTACTTC.

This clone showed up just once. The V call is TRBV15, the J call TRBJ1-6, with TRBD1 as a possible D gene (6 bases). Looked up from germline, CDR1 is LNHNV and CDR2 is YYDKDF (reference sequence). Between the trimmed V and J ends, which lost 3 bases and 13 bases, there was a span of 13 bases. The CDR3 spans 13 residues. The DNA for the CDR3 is TGTGCCACCAGCAGTAACAGGGTTATGCCCCTCCACTTT. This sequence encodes CATSSNRVMPLHF.

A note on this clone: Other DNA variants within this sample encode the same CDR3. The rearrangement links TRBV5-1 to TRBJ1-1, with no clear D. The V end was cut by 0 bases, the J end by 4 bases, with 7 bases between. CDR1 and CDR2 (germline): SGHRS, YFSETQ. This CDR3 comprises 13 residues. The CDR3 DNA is TGCGCCAGCAGCTTGGTACCGGGCACTGAAGCTTTCTTT. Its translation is CASSLVPGTEAFF.

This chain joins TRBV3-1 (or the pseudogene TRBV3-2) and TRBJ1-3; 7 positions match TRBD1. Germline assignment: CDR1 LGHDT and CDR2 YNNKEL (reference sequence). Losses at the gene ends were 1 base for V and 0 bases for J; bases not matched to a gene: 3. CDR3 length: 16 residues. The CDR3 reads CASSQGQGRSGNTIYF. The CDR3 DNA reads TGTGCCAGCAGCCAAGGACAGGGCCGCTCTGGAAACACCATATATTTT.

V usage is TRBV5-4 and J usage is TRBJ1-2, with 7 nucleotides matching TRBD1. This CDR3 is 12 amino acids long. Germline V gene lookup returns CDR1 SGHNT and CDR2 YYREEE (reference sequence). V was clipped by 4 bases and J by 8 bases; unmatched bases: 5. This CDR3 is CASSTGQAGYTF. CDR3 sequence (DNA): TGTGCCAGCAGCACCGGACAGGCCGGCTACACCTTC.